This TCR beta chain was found in a study of blood T cell repertoires in COVID-19. On the study more broadly: Samples representing acute and convalescent COVID-19 were sourced from the United States, Italy and Spain.

As processed by the authors: For nucleated cells, counts were estimated from reference gene primer amplification. Data came from immunoSEQ multiplex PCR; TCRdb stores just in-frame clones and leaves some out. V and J calls and clone size come straight from that table; D and trimming were deduced from the DNA. The table includes approximately 210,000 clones, roughly 94% detected once. The CDR3 loop spans 14 amino acids. CDR1 MNHEY and CDR2 SVGAGI come from the germline V gene. The V gene lost 2 bases and the J gene lost 4 bases, with 8 bases spanning the gap. Specimen: peripheral blood. The chain carries TRBV6-5 and TRBJ1-4; D is possibly TRBD1 (5 bases). The sequence came from a man younger than 45 with acute or convalescent COVID-19. The CDR3 spells CASSYRQLNEKLFF. The CDR3 bases are TGTGCCAGCAGTTACCGACAGCTTAATGAAAAACTGTTTTTT.